This is a list of T cell receptor beta chains from one sample in a study of cytomegalovirus exposure and HLA in healthy donors. Assay used: immunoSEQ multiplex PCR; TCRdb lists only in-frame clones, some missing. The repertoire includes 130,000 to 150,000 clones, over 60% of them detected once, and approximately 2% sits in the top ten. The sequenced sample consisted of PBMCs. These receptors all come from a middle-aged man in good health and CMV-seronegative. CDR3s include the opening cysteine and the closing phenylalanine or tryptophan. The D gene is left open where the match is weak. Size tells how often a clone was seen (once, few, many) or the class of an expanded clone, and some rows leave it out.

TRBJ2-7,TRBD2,NA,TRBV6-5,CASSYSGTSSKDEQYF,TGTGCCAGCAGTTACTCCGGGACTAGCTCGAAGGACGAGCAGTACTTC
TRBJ2-7,TRBD2,NA,TRBV6-5,CASSSGTSYEQYF,TGTGCCAGCAGTAGCGGGACGTCCTACGAGCAGTACTTC
TRBJ1-5,NA,NA,TRBV6-1,CASSKRDSNQPQHF,TGTGCCAGCAGTAAGAGAGATAGCAATCAGCCCCAGCATTTT
TRBJ2-7,NA,NA,TRBV6-5,CASGTEMKGYEQYF,TGTGCCAGCGGTACAGAGATGAAAGGCTACGAGCAGTACTTC
TRBJ1-3,TRBD1,once,TRBV6-5,CASSSRQGTAGNTIYF,TGTGCCAGCAGTTCCCGACAGGGTACAGCTGGAAACACCATATATTTT
TRBJ1-1,NA,NA,TRBV7-2,CASSLALGGNTEAFF,TGTGCCAGCAGCTTAGCGCTAGGGGGGAACACTGAAGCTTTCTTT
TRBJ2-2,NA,NA,TRBV7-8,CASRPKLWERPYTGELFF,TGTGCCAGCAGACCAAAACTTTGGGAGCGGCCATACACCGGGGAGCTGTTTTTT
TRBJ1-4,NA,NA,TRBV2,CASRKEIGDEKLFF,TGTGCCAGCAGAAAGGAGATCGGCGATGAAAAACTGTTTTTT
TRBJ2-1,TRBD2,NA,TRBV13,CASSLGHPTSGGTNEQFF,TGTGCCAGCAGCTTAGGCCACCCGACTAGCGGGGGAACTAATGAGCAGTTCTTC
TRBJ2-7,NA,NA,TRBV13,CASSSRVVGTIYEQYF,TGTGCCAGCAGCTCACGAGTTGTCGGGACAATCTACGAGCAGTACTTC
TRBJ2-7,NA,once,TRBV25-1,CASSEWRYEQYF,TGTGCCAGCAGTGAATGGAGGTACGAGCAGTACTTC
TRBJ2-7,NA,NA,TRBV6-5,CASGVGRGSYEQYF,TGTGCCAGCGGGGTAGGACGGGGCTCCTACGAGCAGTACTTC
TRBJ2-7,TRBD1,NA,TRBV10-2,CASSVEDRASYEQYF,TGCGCCAGCAGTGTCGAGGACAGGGCCTCCTACGAGCAGTACTTC
TRBJ1-3,NA,NA,TRBV12-5,CASGPPPEAGGNTIYF,TGTGCTAGTGGTCCCCCGCCTGAGGCGGGAGGAAACACCATATATTTT
TRBJ1-6,NA,NA,TRBV6-5,CASNPFGRGGSPLHF,TGTGCCAGCAATCCCTTCGGGAGAGGCGGTTCACCCCTCCACTTT
TRBJ2-2,NA,NA,TRBV7-9,CASSLIVATGMDTGELFF,TGTGCCAGCAGCCTCATAGTAGCAACAGGGATGGACACCGGGGAGCTGTTTTTT
TRBJ1-2,TRBD1,NA,TRBV11-2,CASSALQGNRIGYTF,TGTGCCAGCAGCGCGCTACAGGGGAACAGGATTGGCTACACCTTC
TRBJ2-1,TRBD1,few,TRBV9,CASSVDPGQGAHEQFF,TGTGCCAGCAGCGTAGATCCGGGACAGGGGGCGCATGAGCAGTTCTTC
TRBJ2-3,NA,NA,TRBV7-9,CASSFLGADTQYF,TGTGCCAGCAGCTTCCTAGGGGCAGATACGCAGTATTTT
TRBJ1-2,NA,NA,TRBV6-6,CASRLTVNYGYTF,TGTGCCAGCAGGCTCACAGTAAACTATGGCTACACCTTC
TRBJ1-1,NA,NA,TRBV28,CASSFQTEAFF,TGTGCCAGCAGTTTTCAGACTGAAGCTTTCTTT
TRBJ2-3,TRBD2,NA,TRBV6-4,CASSVEAGGRTDTQYF,TGTGCCAGCAGTGTAGAAGCGGGGGGTCGCACAGATACGCAGTATTTT
TRBJ1-2,TRBD1,few,TRBV7-8,CASSIRGQGALGYTF,TGTGCCAGCAGCATCCGGGGACAGGGGGCCTTAGGCTACACCTTC
TRBJ2-1,NA,NA,TRBV6-6,CASGRTLGDNEQFF,TGTGCCAGCGGGCGAACTCTCGGGGACAATGAGCAGTTCTTC
TRBJ2-7,TRBD1,NA,TRBV5-1,CASSDSPGQGLGEQYF,TGCGCCAGCAGCGATAGTCCGGGACAGGGGTTGGGCGAGCAGTACTTC
TRBJ2-2,TRBD1,NA,TRBV7-9,CASTRRRDRDTGELFF,TGTGCCAGCACCCGGCGACGGGACAGGGATACCGGGGAGCTGTTTTTT
TRBJ2-3,NA,NA,TRBV2,CASSFLRGTDTQYF,TGTGCCAGCAGTTTTCTGCGGGGCACAGATACGCAGTATTTT
TRBJ1-2,TRBD1,NA,TRBV29-1,CSAKTGGNYGYTF,TGCAGCGCCAAGACAGGGGGGAACTATGGCTACACCTTC
TRBJ2-1,NA,NA,TRBV27,CASRVQDSENNEQFF,TGTGCCAGCAGGGTACAGGACAGCGAAAACAATGAGCAGTTCTTC
TRBJ2-7,TRBD2,few,TRBV7-2,CASSLVGGQSYEQYF,TGTGCCAGCAGCTTAGTGGGAGGGCAATCCTACGAGCAGTACTTC